The source of this TCR beta chain is a study of cytomegalovirus exposure and HLA in healthy donors (TCRdb year 2017). In the study overall: The 670 or so repertoires of the first cohort and the roughly 110 validation repertoires were produced on the same platform, according to a later analysis. The study was designed to test whether signatures of past pathogen exposure could be identified by cataloging public T cell receptors. In addition to the first cohort of several hundred subjects, a separate validation cohort of some 120 different subjects was used. To predict cytomegalovirus infection status, the study brought together high-throughput TCR immunosequencing, statistical association of individual TCRs with disease status, and machine learning. Here is what the overall study found, with its caveats: Most TCR sequences were observed very rarely across donors, whereas some public TCRs were present in many individuals. The classifier was reported to diagnose cytomegalovirus status with high specificity and sensitivity in both the original cohort and the validation cohort. All 120 or so repertoires were used to score co-occurrence in the validation cohort in a later analysis, because that analysis had no HLA typing for the cohort. Subsequent analysis determined that TCRs grouped into clusters in the first cohort also showed a tendency toward co-occurrence across the roughly 120 validation repertoires, and approximately 94% of cluster scores exceeded 0. The authors suggested that the approach could potentially be extended to other disease states and immunological phenotypes. Three of the identified cytomegalovirus-associated TCR beta chains were confirmed in vitro to be specific for cytomegalovirus antigens. The study listed around 160 TCR beta chains as associated with cytomegalovirus.

Donors formed part of the validation cohort, which comprised about 130 subjects and was distinct from the first cohort of over 500 subjects. Receptor libraries were prepared by the immunoSEQ multiplex PCR assay. Per the source publication's procedure: A statistical classification framework was developed to diagnose cytomegalovirus status using the catalog of TCR beta chain sequences. Here the immuneACCESS table is served through TCRdb, limited to in-frame sequences with V and J called. Missing clones are a known gap in these copies; in checked studies unresolved V genes cover under half, and the rest lacks a known reason. That table furnishes V, J and clone size, whereas the DNA furnished D and trimming. Counted in this sample were hundreds of thousands of clones; roughly 91% of them appeared once. Around 3.1% of the sample belongs to the ten largest clones. Of note for this clone: Its specific antigen is unknown. The sample holds no much larger clone one base away, and base qualities are not on file.

Sequenced sample: PBMCs. The sequence was collected from a woman younger than 45 in good health and CMV-seronegative.

Here the CDR3 is given as CASSPREGRGSGNTIYF. The DNA reads as follows: TGTGCCAGCTCACCTCGGGAGGGCAGAGGCTCTGGAAACACCATATATTTT. The chain couples TRBV18 to TRBJ1-3; a confident D gene designation cannot be given. Cut back by 3 bases and 0 bases, the V and J ends lie 15 bases apart. The CDR3 runs 17 amino acids, cysteine and phenylalanine included. The DNA shown is the 51-base CDR3, in frame from base 1. CDR1 and CDR2, looked up from the germline V gene, are KGHSH and LQKENI.